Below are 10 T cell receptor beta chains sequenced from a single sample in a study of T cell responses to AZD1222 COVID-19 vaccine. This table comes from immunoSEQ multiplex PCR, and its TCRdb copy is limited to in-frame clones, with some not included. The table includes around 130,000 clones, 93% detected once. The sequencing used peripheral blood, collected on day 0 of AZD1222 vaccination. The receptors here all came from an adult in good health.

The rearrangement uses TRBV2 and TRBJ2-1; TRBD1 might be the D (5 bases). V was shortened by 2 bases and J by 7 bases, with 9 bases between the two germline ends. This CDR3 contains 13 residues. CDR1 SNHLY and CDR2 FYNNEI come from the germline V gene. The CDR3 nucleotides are TGTGCCAGCAGTGAACAGGGTATGAATGAGCAGTTCTTC. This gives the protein CASSEQGMNEQFF.

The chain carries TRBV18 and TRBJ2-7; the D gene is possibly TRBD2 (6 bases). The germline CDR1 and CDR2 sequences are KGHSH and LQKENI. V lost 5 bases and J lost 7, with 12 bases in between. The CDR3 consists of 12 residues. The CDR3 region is CASSISGVEQYF. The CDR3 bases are TGTGCCAGCTCAATCTCGGGAGTGGAGCAGTACTTC.

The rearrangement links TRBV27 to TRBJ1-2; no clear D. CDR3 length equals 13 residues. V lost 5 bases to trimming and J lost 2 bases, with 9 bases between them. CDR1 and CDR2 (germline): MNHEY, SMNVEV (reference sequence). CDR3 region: CASSPSPNYGYTF. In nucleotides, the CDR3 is TGTGCCAGCAGTCCCAGCCCCAACTATGGCTACACCTTC.

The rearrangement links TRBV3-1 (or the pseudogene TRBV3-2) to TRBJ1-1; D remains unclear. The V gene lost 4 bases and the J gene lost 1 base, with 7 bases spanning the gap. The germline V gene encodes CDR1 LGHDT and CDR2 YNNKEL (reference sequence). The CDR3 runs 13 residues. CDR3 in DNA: TGTGCCAGCAGCCTAACGGGGAACACTGAAGCTTTCTTT. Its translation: CASSLTGNTEAFF.

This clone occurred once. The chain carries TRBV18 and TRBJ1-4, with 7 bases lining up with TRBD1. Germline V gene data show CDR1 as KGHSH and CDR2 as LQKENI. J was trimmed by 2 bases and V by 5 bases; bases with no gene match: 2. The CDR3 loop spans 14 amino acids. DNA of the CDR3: TGTGCCAGCTCAACAGGGGCGACTAATGAAAAACTGTTTTTT. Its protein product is CASSTGATNEKLFF.

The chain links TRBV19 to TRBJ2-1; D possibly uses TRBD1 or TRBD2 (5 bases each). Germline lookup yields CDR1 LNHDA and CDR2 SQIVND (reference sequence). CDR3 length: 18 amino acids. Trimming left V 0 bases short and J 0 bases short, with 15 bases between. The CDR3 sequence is CASSIDWGPPSSYNEQFF. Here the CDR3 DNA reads TGTGCCAGTAGTATAGATTGGGGACCGCCAAGCTCCTACAATGAGCAGTTCTTC.

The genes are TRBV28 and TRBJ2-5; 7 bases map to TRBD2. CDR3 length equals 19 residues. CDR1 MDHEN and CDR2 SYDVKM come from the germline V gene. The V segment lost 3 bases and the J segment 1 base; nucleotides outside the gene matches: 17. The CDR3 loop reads CASSFPPNGAGRAQETQYF. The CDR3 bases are TGTGCCAGCAGTTTCCCACCCAACGGAGCGGGAAGGGCCCAAGAGACCCAGTACTTC.

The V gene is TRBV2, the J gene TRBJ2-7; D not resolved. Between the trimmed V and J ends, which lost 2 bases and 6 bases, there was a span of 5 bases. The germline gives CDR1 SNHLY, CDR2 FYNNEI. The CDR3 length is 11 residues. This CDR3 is CASSEQREQYF. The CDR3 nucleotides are TGTGCCAGCAGTGAACAGCGCGAGCAGTACTTC.

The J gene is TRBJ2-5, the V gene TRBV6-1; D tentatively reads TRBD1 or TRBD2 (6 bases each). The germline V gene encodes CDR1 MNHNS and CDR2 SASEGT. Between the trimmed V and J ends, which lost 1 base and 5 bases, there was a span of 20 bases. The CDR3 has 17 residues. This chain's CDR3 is CASSEEGQAVGRETQYF. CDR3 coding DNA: TGTGCCAGCAGTGAAGAGGGACAAGCGGTGGGGAGGGAGACCCAGTACTTC.

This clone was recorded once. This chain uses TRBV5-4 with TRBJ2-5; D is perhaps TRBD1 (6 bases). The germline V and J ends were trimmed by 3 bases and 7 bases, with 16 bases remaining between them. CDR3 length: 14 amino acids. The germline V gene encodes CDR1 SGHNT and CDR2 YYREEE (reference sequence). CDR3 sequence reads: CASSSTGSSGTQYF. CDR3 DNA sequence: TGTGCCAGCAGCTCCACAGGGAGTTCGGGGACCCAGTACTTC.